One sample yielded the 26 T cell receptor beta chains listed below, sequenced in a study of shared clonotypes between healthy human individuals. It was CD45RO-negative cells, positively selected for CCR7, that made up naive CD8 cells, with terminally differentiated effector memory CD45RA+ cells excluded. Assay: immunoSEQ multiplex PCR; the TCRdb copy retains only in-frame clones and omits some. Of roughly 2.1 million clones listed, just over 90% are singletons. The sample consisted of naive CD8+ T cells from PBMCs. These receptors were taken from a man between 18 and 29 years old in good health. Some clones in this sample may be carry-over from other donors' samples.

This clone came up once. The CDR3 spells CASSSGSYAEQYF. Here the CDR3 DNA reads TGTGCCAGCAGCTCGGGGTCCTATGCCGAGCAGTACTTC. V usage is TRBV27 and J usage is TRBJ2-7, with D tentatively TRBD2 (5 bases). Germline lookup yields CDR1 MNHEY and CDR2 SMNVEV (reference sequence). The CDR3 runs to 13 residues. Trimming removed 6 bases at V and 6 bases at J, with 15 bases between.

As regards this clone: Other DNA sequences in the same sample also yield this CDR3. The chain is built from TRBV28 and TRBJ2-7; no clear D. This CDR3 is built from 12 residues. Trimming cost V 2 bases and J 4 bases, with 6 bases left between them. CDR1 and CDR2 from the germline V gene are MDHEN and SYDVKM. The CDR3 bases are TGTGCCAGCAGTTTAGCCTTTTACGAGCAGTACTTC. This codes for CASSLAFYEQYF. Drawing the rest from reference TRBV28 and TRBJ2-7, the complete variable domain is DVKVTQSSRYLVKRTGEKVFLECVQDMDHENMFWYRQDPGLGLRLIYFSYDVKMKEKGDIPEGYSVSREKKERFSLILESASTNQTSMYLCASSLAFYEQYFGPGTRLTVT.

The rearrangement joins TRBV9 to TRBJ2-5, with D maybe TRBD2 (5 bases). This CDR3 region has 15 residues. Germline assignment: CDR1 SGDLS and CDR2 YYNGEE. V was shortened by 3 bases and J by 1 base, with 13 bases between the two germline ends. CDR3 residues: CASSGDGRPQETQYF. The CDR3, as DNA: TGTGCCAGCAGCGGGGATGGGAGACCCCAAGAGACCCAGTACTTC.

The chain uses TRBV9 and TRBJ1-3; D perhaps matches TRBD1 (5 bases). Between the trimmed V and J ends, which lost 3 bases and 2 bases, there was a span of 15 bases. The length of the CDR3 is 16 residues. Per germline, CDR1 SGDLS and CDR2 YYNGEE. The CDR3 loop is CASSGSSQVPGNTIYF. The CDR3 nucleotides are TGTGCCAGCAGCGGTTCATCACAGGTTCCTGGAAACACCATATATTTT.

The rearrangement joins TRBV5-6 to TRBJ2-2; TRBD2 matches at 13 bases. Germline CDR1 and CDR2: SGHDT and YYEEEE. This CDR3 is built from 16 residues. V trimming: 4 bases; J trimming: 4 bases; junction bases outside the gene matches: 4. The chain's CDR3 is CASSLWTSGSTGELFF. CDR3 DNA: TGTGCCAGCAGCCTTTGGACTAGCGGGAGCACCGGGGAGCTGTTTTTT.

This chain connects TRBV7-6 to TRBJ1-1, with unresolved D. The CDR3 is 13 amino acids. CDR1 and CDR2 (germline): SGHVS, FNYEAQ. With 2 bases removed from V and 7 bases from J, the gap between germline ends came to 11 bases. DNA for the CDR3: TGTGCCAGCAGCTTAAACCCCCGGAGTGAAGCTTTCTTT. This gives the protein CASSLNPRSEAFF. The whole variable domain, remainder taken from reference TRBV7-6 and TRBJ1-1, is GAGVSQSPRYKVTKRGQDVALRCDPISGHVSLYWYRQALGQGPEFLTYFNYEAQQDKSGLPNDRFSAERPEGSISTLTIQRTEQRDSAMYRCASSLNPRSEAFFGQGTRLTVV.

This chain joins TRBV28 and TRBJ1-1; the D is unclear. Trimming removed 10 bases from V and 1 base from J, with 16 bases in between. This CDR3 comprises 14 residues. CDR1 is MDHEN and CDR2 is SYDVKM in the germline V gene. The CDR3 sequence: CATAPIGRNTEAFF. The DNA of the CDR3 is TGTGCCACCGCCCCGATTGGAAGGAACACTGAAGCTTTCTTT.

The rearrangement links TRBV11-2 to TRBJ1-1, with D unresolved. The CDR3 spans 15 residues. V was clipped by 0 bases and J by 0 bases, with 8 bases between them. CDR1 SGHAT and CDR2 FQNNGV come from the germline V gene. The CDR3 DNA reads TGTGCCAGCAGCTTAGATCTGACGGTGAACACTGAAGCTTTCTTT. This codes for CASSLDLTVNTEAFF.

The J gene is TRBJ2-7, the V gene TRBV27; 11 bases are shared with TRBD2. CDR3 length: 15 residues. The trim removed 6 bases at V and 3 bases at J, leaving 7 bases unmatched. The germline gives CDR1 MNHEY, CDR2 SMNVEV (reference sequence). CDR3 DNA: TGTGCCAGCAGGGAAAGGACTAGCGGGTTCTACGAGCAGTACTTC. It translates to CASRERTSGFYEQYF.

The chain is built from TRBV27 and TRBJ2-5; 9 bases line up with TRBD1. Per germline, CDR1 MNHEY and CDR2 SMNVEV (reference sequence). The J segment lost 5 bases and the V segment lost 7 bases, leaving 14 bases of the junction unmatched. The CDR3 length is 16 residues. The CDR3 DNA sequence: TGTGCCAGCAACAAACAGGGGGCCCTTGGTGTGGAGACCCAGTACTTC. This gives the protein CASNKQGALGVETQYF.

The chain recombines TRBV6-1 with TRBJ1-2; no reliable D call. The CDR3 is made up of 8 amino acids. The ends were cut back, 8 bases at V and 14 bases at J, with 9 bases in the middle. CDR1 and CDR2 (germline): MNHNS, SASEGT. In DNA, the CDR3 is TGTGCCAGCCACCTAGGGACCTTC. Translated: CASHLGTF.

The V gene is TRBV28, the J gene TRBJ2-1, with TRBD1 as a possible D gene (6 bases). Trimming removed 0 bases from V and 3 bases from J, with 9 bases in between. CDR3 length: 15 residues. CDR1 and CDR2 (germline): MDHEN, SYDVKM. The CDR3 sequence: CASSLWTGIYNEQFF. The CDR3 DNA follows: TGTGCCAGCAGTTTATGGACAGGTATCTACAATGAGCAGTTCTTC. Combining the CDR3 with reference TRBV28 and TRBJ2-1 gives the whole variable domain DVKVTQSSRYLVKRTGEKVFLECVQDMDHENMFWYRQDPGLGLRLIYFSYDVKMKEKGDIPEGYSVSREKKERFSLILESASTNQTSMYLCASSLWTGIYNEQFFGPGTRLTVL.

The chain links TRBV28 to TRBJ1-2, with 8 positions matching TRBD1. Per germline, CDR1 MDHEN and CDR2 SYDVKM. V shed 6 bases, J shed 8 bases, and the junction held 14 bases outside the gene matches. The CDR3 loop spans 15 amino acids. The CDR3 is CASRRAGTGRKGYTF. For the CDR3, the DNA is TGTGCCAGCAGGCGGGCCGGGACAGGACGTAAGGGCTACACCTTC.

Worth noting for this clone: Other DNA sequences of this sample code for an identical CDR3. The gene calls are TRBV7-9 and TRBJ1-5; D is ambiguous. The germline V gene encodes CDR1 SEHNR and CDR2 FQNEAQ (reference sequence). This CDR3 is 14 amino acids long. V lost 1 base and J 0 bases, leaving 4 bases between the germline ends. The CDR3 DNA sequence: TGTGCCAGCAGCTTAGAAGATAGCAATCAGCCCCAGCATTTT. This codes for CASSLEDSNQPQHF.

This clone appeared once. V and J are TRBV27 and TRBJ2-2, with no clear D. The germline V and J ends were trimmed by 4 bases and 4 bases, with 19 bases remaining between them. The CDR3 has 17 residues. Germline CDR1 MNHEY, CDR2 SMNVEV (reference sequence). The CDR3 DNA sequence: TGTGCCAGCAGTTCGAGCCTTCAAAATCGGATCACCGGGGAGCTGTTTTTT. Translated, it gives CASSSSLQNRITGELFF.

V is TRBV10-3 and J is TRBJ2-1; 7 bases fit TRBD2. The CDR3 has 15 amino acids. V shed 2 bases, J shed 3 bases, and the junction held 4 bases outside the gene matches. Germline-derived CDR1 and CDR2 are ENHRY and SYGVKD. The CDR3 DNA follows: TGTGCCATCAGTGAGGGGGACTACAGCTACAATGAGCAGTTCTTC. Translation: CAISEGDYSYNEQFF.

This chain's CDR3 is CASSPSGGTDYGYTF. The CDR3 nucleotides read TGTGCCAGCAGCCCCTCCGGGGGGACCGACTATGGCTACACCTTC. V gene TRBV7-3 combines with J gene TRBJ1-2, with D tentatively TRBD1 (5 bases). This CDR3 has 15 residues. V lost 5 bases and J 3 bases, leaving 16 bases between the germline ends. Germline values: CDR1 SGHTA, CDR2 FQGTGA.

The rearrangement links TRBV4-1 to TRBJ2-7; weak D call: TRBD1 (5 bases). Germline V gene sequence: CDR1 MGHRA, CDR2 YSYEKL. V was clipped by 1 base and J by 6 bases, with 10 bases between them. CDR3 length: 13 residues. For the CDR3, the DNA is TGCGCCAGCAGCCAAGCGACAGCTTCCGAGCAGTACTTC. This translates into CASSQATASEQYF.

This clone was recorded once. The chain has TRBV6-5 and TRBJ1-2, with D uncertain. The V end was cut by 0 bases, the J end by 7 bases, with 9 bases between. In germline, CDR1 is MNHEY, CDR2 SVGAGI. The CDR3 length is 13 residues. The CDR3, as DNA: TGTGCCAGCAGTTACTCATTGGGTTTTGGCTACACCTTC. It encodes CASSYSLGFGYTF.

The rearrangement uses TRBV10-1 and TRBJ2-5; TRBD1 aligns across 9 bases. The CDR3 contains 17 residues. CDR1 WNHNN and CDR2 SYGVQD come from the germline V gene (reference sequence). The J segment lost 1 base and the V segment lost 0 bases, leaving 6 bases of the junction unmatched. CDR3 sequence (DNA): TGCGCCAGCAGTGAGTCCAAGGCGGACAGGGGCCAAGAGACCCAGTACTTC. Its protein product is CASSESKADRGQETQYF.

This chain links TRBV19 with TRBJ1-2; maybe TRBD1 (6 bases). Germline assignment: CDR1 LNHDA and CDR2 SQIVND (reference sequence). Trimming took 0 bases from V and 7 from J, leaving 12 bases between them. The CDR3 contains 14 residues. The CDR3, as DNA: TGTGCCAGTAGTATAGACAGGGGAGTCTCTGGCTACACCTTC. Its translation is CASSIDRGVSGYTF.

Only one count was recorded for this clone. This chain joins TRBV15 and TRBJ1-1, with 7 bases identical to TRBD1. The V gene end was trimmed by 4 bases and the J gene end by 0 bases; junction bases not matched to a gene: 5. The CDR3 loop spans 15 amino acids. CDR1 is LNHNV, CDR2 YYDKDF, per germline (reference sequence). CDR3 sequence: CATSTTGEMNTEAFF. CDR3 nucleotides: TGTGCCACCAGCACCACAGGGGAAATGAACACTGAAGCTTTCTTT.

As concerns this clone: Other DNA sequences in the sample encode the same CDR3. The chain employs TRBV4-1 and TRBJ2-7; 7 nucleotides agree with TRBD1. With V trimmed by 1 base and J by 2 bases, 2 bases remained unmatched. The CDR3 spans 14 residues. Germline CDR1 and CDR2: MGHRA and YSYEKL. The CDR3 loop is CASSQGTGTYEQYF. CDR3 bases: TGCGCCAGCAGCCAAGGGACAGGAACCTACGAGCAGTACTTC.

V usage is TRBV9 and J usage is TRBJ2-3; D may be TRBD1 or TRBD2 (6 bases each). The V and J ends lost 5 bases and 2 bases respectively, with 12 bases between them. Per the germline V gene, CDR1 is SGDLS and CDR2 is YYNGEE. The CDR3 consists of 14 residues. CDR3 in amino acids: CASRRGAATDTQYF. As DNA, the CDR3 is TGTGCCAGCAGGAGGGGGGCCGCCACAGATACGCAGTATTTT. The complete variable domain, with remaining parts taken from reference TRBV9 and TRBJ2-3, reads DSGVTQTPKHLITATGQRVTLRCSPRSGDLSVYWYQQSLDQGLQFLIQYYNGEERAKGNILERFSAQQFPDLHSELNLSSLELGDSALYFCASRRGAATDTQYFGPGTRLTVL.

The V gene is TRBV4-2, the J gene TRBJ1-1, with 7 positions matching TRBD1. Trimming removed 4 bases from V and 1 base from J; junction bases left unmatched: 3. CDR1 is LGHNA and CDR2 is YNFKEQ in the germline V gene. The CDR3 runs to 14 residues. For the CDR3, the DNA is TGTGCCAGCAGCCCGACAGGGACGAACACTGAAGCTTTCTTT. This encodes CASSPTGTNTEAFF.

V gene TRBV5-4 combines with J gene TRBJ1-1; D not certain. Germline CDR1 and CDR2: SGHNT and YYREEE (reference sequence). V shed 0 bases and J shed 2 bases, with 8 bases lying between them. The length of the CDR3 is 14 residues. CDR3 region: CASSLVGVNTEAFF. The DNA for the CDR3 is TGTGCCAGCAGCTTGGTGGGAGTCAACACTGAAGCTTTCTTT.